A single sample is the source of the 24 T cell receptor beta chains below, sequenced in a study of shared clonotypes between healthy human individuals (dated by TCRdb to the early 2020s). Preparation of the library involved the immunoSEQ multiplex PCR assay. TCRdb's version of the immuneACCESS table is confined to in-frame rearrangements and falls short of the full clone set. An unresolved V gene accounts for under half of the shortfall where checked; the remainder is of unknown origin. Across this sample there are about 680,000 clones, with about 92% seen only once. Approximately 22% of the sample rests with the top ten. CD8 naive samples were CD45RO-negative cells positively selected for CCR7, giving a CD45RA+CCR7+ population that excluded TemRA cells. The source material was naive CD8+ T cells sorted from blood. The cell subset or site label on this specimen signifies: CD45RA+CCR7+. These receptors were obtained from a man under 40 in good health.

The V gene is TRBV1, the J gene TRBJ2-7; TRBD2, the table's D call, was not compared with the DNA. TRBV1 constitutes a pseudogene. The CDR3 loop spans 20 amino acids. This CDR3 is CTSSLIGLAGVTVTDYEQYF. CDR3 nucleotides: TGCACCAGCAGCCTTATCGGACTAGCGGGAGTAACGGTTACGGACTACGAGCAGTACTTC.

V gene TRBV11-2 combines with J gene TRBJ2-3; the D gene is possibly TRBD2 (5 bases). V gave up 7 bases and J gave up 6 bases, with 11 bases separating them. CDR3 length equals 12 residues. CDR1 is SGHAT, CDR2 FQNNGV, per germline. CDR3 sequence reads: CASTLTGDTQYF. The CDR3 DNA sequence: TGTGCCAGCACCCTTACGGGGGATACGCAGTATTTT.

The chain links TRBV10-3 to TRBJ2-3; 8 bases are a match to TRBD1. The trim removed 6 bases at V and 2 bases at J, leaving 1 base unmatched. CDR1 and CDR2 (germline): ENHRY, SYGVKD. The CDR3 is 13 residues long. CDR3 DNA sequence: TGTGCCATCAGGGACAGGGACACAGATACGCAGTATTTT. This gives the protein CAIRDRDTDTQYF.

CDR3 in amino acids: CASSPQGAAYGYTF. DNA of the CDR3: TGTGCCAGTAGTCCCCAGGGGGCGGCCTATGGCTACACCTTC. The V and J genes are TRBV19 and TRBJ1-2; 8 positions match TRBD1. This CDR3 region has 14 residues. Germline values: CDR1 LNHDA, CDR2 SQIVND (reference sequence). The trim removed 5 bases at V and 4 bases at J, leaving 6 bases unmatched.

The chain employs TRBV6-5 and TRBJ2-7; TRBD1 is a possible D gene (5 bases). Germline loops: CDR1 MNHEY, CDR2 SVGAGI. This CDR3 contains 14 residues. The germline V and J ends were trimmed by 4 bases and 3 bases, with 13 bases remaining between them. CDR3 amino acids: CASSWARAYYEQYF. CDR3 DNA: TGTGCCAGCAGTTGGGCCAGGGCCTACTACGAGCAGTACTTC.

CDR3 DNA sequence: TGTGCCAGCAACCCAGGGGGGGGGTGGCCTTACAATGAGCAGTTCTTC. It yields the protein CASNPGGGWPYNEQFF. The chain carries TRBV7-9 and TRBJ2-1; D tentatively reads TRBD1 or TRBD2 (7 bases each). This CDR3 is 16 amino acids long. Between the trimmed V and J ends, which lost 7 bases and 4 bases, there was a span of 20 bases. Germline V gene sequence: CDR1 SEHNR, CDR2 FQNEAQ (reference sequence).

The chain joins TRBV7-2 to TRBJ2-7; D is unresolved. CDR1 is SGHTA, CDR2 FQGNSA, per germline. This CDR3 is 15 amino acids long. Trimming shortened V by 2 bases and J by 0 bases, and 11 bases separated the two germline ends. CDR3 amino acids: CASSLSPSSSYEQYF. Written as DNA, the CDR3 is TGTGCCAGCAGCTTAAGTCCCAGCAGCTCCTACGAGCAGTACTTC.

The V gene is TRBV7-9, the J gene TRBJ2-5; 9 nucleotides agree with TRBD1. Germline V gives CDR1 SEHNR, CDR2 FQNEAQ (reference sequence). V lost 4 bases, J lost 5 bases, and 5 bases stayed unmatched. The CDR3 has 14 amino acids. In DNA form, the CDR3 reads TGTGCCAGCAGCTCTGGACAGGGGAGGGAGACCCAGTACTTC. This translates into CASSSGQGRETQYF.

This chain joins TRBV5-8 and TRBJ2-3; 8 positions match TRBD2. CDR3 length: 17 residues. Trimming took 4 bases from V and 4 from J; bases not matched to a gene: 14. CDR1 is SGHTS and CDR2 is YDEGEE in the germline V gene. The CDR3 loop reads CASSLLTGGGRSDTQYF. The CDR3 region has the DNA TGTGCCAGCAGCCTACTCACCGGGGGGGGCAGATCAGATACGCAGTATTTT. The entire variable domain, with the rest obtained from reference TRBV5-8 and TRBJ2-3, is as follows: EAGVTQSPTHLIKTRGQQATLRCSPISGHTSVYWYQQALGLGLQFLLWYDEGEERNRGNFPPRFSGRQFPNYSSELNVNALELEDSALYLCASSLLTGGGRSDTQYFGPGTRLTVL.

The V and J genes are TRBV7-9 and TRBJ2-5; D gene ambiguous. This CDR3 spans 15 amino acids. Trimming left V 1 base short and J 5 bases short, with 14 bases between. The V gene's germline CDR1 is SEHNR and CDR2 FQNEAQ (reference sequence). CDR3 DNA sequence: TGTGCCAGCAGCTTAGGCCCCAGGTCAGAGGAGACCCAGTACTTC. Translating it yields CASSLGPRSEETQYF.

The sample holds one count of this clone. The chain joins TRBV25-1 to TRBJ2-7; no clear D gene. V shed 1 base and J shed 5 bases, with 15 bases lying between them. Germline values: CDR1 MGHDK, CDR2 SYGVNS. This CDR3 is built from 15 residues. CDR3 sequence reads: CASSESGFLEDEQYF. For the CDR3, the DNA is TGTGCCAGCAGTGAATCCGGGTTTTTAGAGGACGAGCAGTACTTC.

The chain couples TRBV10-2 to TRBJ2-1; TRBD2 matches 12 bases. This CDR3 region has 17 residues. Germline V gene sequence: CDR1 WSHSY, CDR2 SAAADI. With 3 bases clipped from V and 4 bases from J, the junction kept 7 bases outside the gene matches. For the CDR3, the DNA is TGCGCCAGCAGTGATAGAGAAGGGACTAGCGGGTACAATGAGCAGTTCTTC. Translation: CASSDREGTSGYNEQFF.

The gene calls are TRBV7-5 and TRBJ2-1; the D call of TRBD2 is as the table states it, not checked on the DNA. TRBV7-5 is listed as a pseudogene. CDR3 length: 16 residues. The CDR3 region has the DNA TGTGCCAGAAGCCCACTCCGACTCCCGGCAGACAATGAGCAGTTCTTC. It specifies CARSPLRLPADNEQFF.

On this clone itself: Relative to the germline gene, one junction end is altered; a read error may explain this. The V call is TRBV7-9, the J call TRBJ2-1, with 8 bases fitting TRBD1. The V gene's germline CDR1 is SEHNR and CDR2 FQNEAQ (reference sequence). The length of the CDR3 is 13 residues. The CDR3: CASSLAGGGEQFF. As DNA, the CDR3 is TGTGCCAGCAGCCTAGCAGGGGGCGGTGAGCAGTTCTTC.

The CDR3 sequence: CASRAKTGTSGRQPNTGELFF. The CDR3 DNA follows: TGTGCCAGCAGAGCTAAGACCGGGACTAGCGGGAGACAACCTAACACCGGGGAGCTGTTTTTT. The V call is TRBV2, the J call TRBJ2-2, with 14 nucleotides matching TRBD2. The trim removed 6 bases at V and 2 bases at J, leaving 17 bases unmatched. The CDR3 is 21 residues long. CDR1 and CDR2 (germline): SNHLY, FYNNEI.

The chain combines TRBV7-9 with TRBJ2-1; TRBD2 matches at 12 bases. After removal of 1 base from V and 5 bases from J, the junction contained 3 bases not matched to a gene. The length of the CDR3 is 16 residues. The germline gives CDR1 SEHNR, CDR2 FQNEAQ (reference sequence). CDR3 coding DNA: TGTGCCAGCAGCTTAGGTAGACTAGCGGGAGACAATGAGCAGTTCTTC. Translated: CASSLGRLAGDNEQFF.

J is TRBJ2-7 and V is TRBV5-8; a possible D gene is TRBD1 (6 bases). The V end lost 1 base, the J end lost 4 bases, and 12 bases lay between the germline ends. CDR1 and CDR2 from the germline V gene are SGHTS and YDEGEE. The CDR3 sequence is 14 residues long. DNA of the CDR3: TGTGCCAGCAGCTTGAACCGGGACACGTACGAGCAGTACTTC. It specifies CASSLNRDTYEQYF.

V is TRBV10-3 and J is TRBJ2-7; 7 nucleotides agree with TRBD1. The CDR3 spans 13 residues. Germline assignment: CDR1 ENHRY and CDR2 SYGVKD. V was clipped by 6 bases and J by 2 bases; unmatched bases: 4. In nucleotides, the CDR3 is TGTGCCATCAGCAGACAGGGTACCTACGAGCAGTACTTC. Its translation is CAISRQGTYEQYF.

With regard to this clone: An end of the junction does not agree with germline; a read error may underlie this. V is TRBV2 and J is TRBJ2-7; D unclear. The germline gives CDR1 SNHLY, CDR2 FYNNEI. The CDR3 covers 13 residues. In DNA, the CDR3 is TGTGCCGGCAGCTCCGGGTCTACCTACGAGCAGTACTTC. Translation gives CAGSSGSTYEQYF.

The chain joins TRBV6-5 to TRBJ2-1; the D is unclear. V shed 2 bases and J shed 8 bases, with 7 bases lying between them. The CDR3 runs 12 residues. CDR1 MNHEY and CDR2 SVGAGI come from the germline V gene. CDR3 protein: CASSYRSDEQFF. The CDR3 bases are TGTGCCAGCAGTTACCGTTCGGATGAGCAGTTCTTC.

The rearrangement joins TRBV2 to TRBJ2-5, with D possibly being TRBD1 (5 bases). This CDR3 spans 15 amino acids. Looked up from germline, CDR1 is SNHLY and CDR2 is FYNNEI. Trimming shortened V by 0 bases and J by 4 bases, and 12 bases separated the two germline ends. The CDR3 loop reads CASSEAASGPETQYF. In DNA form, the CDR3 reads TGTGCCAGCAGTGAAGCGGCCTCAGGGCCAGAGACCCAGTACTTC.

The rearrangement links TRBV5-1 to TRBJ2-1; maybe TRBD1 (6 bases). CDR3 length: 15 amino acids. The germline V gene has CDR1 SGHRS and CDR2 YFSETQ. V lost 0 bases to trimming and J lost 9 bases, with 16 bases between them. Written as DNA, the CDR3 is TGCGCCAGCAGCTTGGTATCACAGGGAATCTCTGAGCAGTTCTTC. As protein: CASSLVSQGISEQFF. Full variable domain (remainder filled in from reference TRBV5-1 and TRBJ2-1): KAGVTQTPRYLIKTRGQQVTLSCSPISGHRSVSWYQQTPGQGLQFLFEYFSETQRNKGNFPGRFSGRQFSNSRSEMNVSTLELGDSALYLCASSLVSQGISEQFFGPGTRLTVL.

V is TRBV2 and J is TRBJ2-5; D is ambiguous. Germline-derived CDR1 and CDR2 are SNHLY and FYNNEI. The CDR3 runs to 12 residues. Trimming shortened V by 6 bases and J by 4 bases, and 9 bases separated the two germline ends. For the CDR3, the DNA is TGTGCCAGCAGGGGGAACCGAGAGACCCAGTACTTC. This encodes CASRGNRETQYF.

CDR3 sequence (DNA): TGTGCCTGGAGTCTGACACATGGCTACACCTTC. Translation gives CAWSLTHGYTF. V gene TRBV30 combines with J gene TRBJ1-2; D is unclear. CDR1 and CDR2 from the germline V gene are GTSNPN and SVGIG (reference sequence). The ends were cut back, 2 bases at V and 6 bases at J, with 7 bases in the middle. The CDR3 is 11 residues long. Variable domain in full (rest from reference TRBV30 and TRBJ1-2): SQTIHQWPATLVQPVGSPLSLECTVEGTSNPNLYWYRQAAGRGLQLLFYSVGIGQISSEVPQNLSASRPQDRQFILSSKKLLLSDSGFYLCAWSLTHGYTFGSGTRLTVV.